These 8 T cell receptor beta chains were sequenced from one sample in a study of metastatic and nonmetastatic thyroid tumors. No patient had received any treatment before thyroid surgery. TCRdb reassembled clones from the PCR reads with MiXCR. The table has approximately 70,000 clones, roughly 18% seen once. The sample comprised blood. These receptors were collected from a female donor with papillary thyroid cancer or a benign thyroid nodule (not recorded which). Some clones in this sample may be carry-over from other donors' samples.

The chain joins TRBV20-1 to TRBJ2-7; TRBD2 aligns across 8 bases. The germline V gene encodes CDR1 DFQATT and CDR2 SNEGSKA (reference sequence). This CDR3 region has 17 residues. V gave up 1 base and J gave up 1 base; unmatched junction bases: 12. CDR3 sequence reads: CSARVPLSAGGSYEQYF. The CDR3 nucleotides read TGCAGTGCTAGAGTCCCCCTCTCCGCGGGAGGTTCCTACGAGCAGTACTTC.

Only a few counts were recorded for this clone. This chain connects TRBV27 to TRBJ1-6, with 7 bases lining up with TRBD1. The J segment lost 9 bases and the V segment lost 4 bases, leaving 15 bases of the junction unmatched. Germline V gene data show CDR1 as MNHEY and CDR2 as SMNVEV (reference sequence). There are 17 residues in the CDR3. For the CDR3, the DNA is TGTGCCAGCAGTTCAGGGACAGTGTCCGCGGGGGGTTCACCCCTCCACTTT. This sequence encodes CASSSGTVSAGGSPLHF.

This clone was counted many times. V usage is TRBV4-1 and J usage is TRBJ2-1; D not resolved. The CDR3 consists of 15 residues. CDR1 is MGHRA, CDR2 YSYEKL, per germline. Trimming shortened V by 0 bases and J by 0 bases, and 6 bases separated the two germline ends. In nucleotides, the CDR3 is TGCGCCAGCAGCCAAGAAGCTAGCTCCTACAATGAGCAGTTCTTC. This encodes CASSQEASSYNEQFF.

The rearrangement uses TRBV11-3 and TRBJ1-1, with 7 nucleotides matching TRBD1. Germline V lookup: CDR1 SGHNT, CDR2 YENEEA. This CDR3 is built from 16 residues. V was clipped by 0 bases and J by 0 bases; unmatched bases: 4. The CDR3 is CASSLEGGFMNTEAFF. The CDR3 DNA follows: TGTGCCAGCAGCTTAGAAGGGGGCTTTATGAACACTGAAGCTTTCTTT.

This clone was seen a few times. A much larger clone sits a single nucleotide away, making a read error possible. This chain connects TRBV14 to TRBJ1-6; 8 bases are a match to TRBD1. With V trimmed by 0 bases and J by 14 bases, 6 bases remained unmatched. CDR1 and CDR2 from the germline V gene are SGHDN and FVKESK. CDR3 length: 14 amino acids. The CDR3 bases are TGTGCCAGCAGCCAAGATTACAGGGGGTCAACCCTCCACTTT. This encodes CASSQDYRGSTLHF.

This clone was picked up many times. The V and J genes are TRBV5-5 and TRBJ1-2; 7 bases are shared with TRBD1. The CDR3 consists of 15 residues. V was clipped by 0 bases and J by 4 bases; unmatched bases: 6. CDR1 is SGHKS and CDR2 is YYEKEE in the germline V gene (reference sequence). CDR3 residues: CASSLDGQVAYGYTF. The CDR3 DNA reads as TGTGCCAGCAGCTTGGATGGACAGGTTGCCTATGGCTACACCTTC.

This clone was seen at least ten times. The J gene is TRBJ2-1, the V gene TRBV29-1; 8 positions match TRBD2. Trimming took 7 bases from V and 3 from J; bases not matched to a gene: 5. The CDR3 is made up of 13 amino acids. CDR1 and CDR2 from the germline V gene are SQVTM and ANQGSEA. The CDR3 sequence is CSGSGGLYNEQFF. In DNA, the CDR3 is TGCAGCGGGAGCGGGGGACTCTACAATGAGCAGTTCTTC.

This clone occurred many times. This chain links TRBV19 with TRBJ1-1; D is ambiguous. V was pared by 4 bases and J by 0 bases, with 15 bases between. The CDR3 totals 16 residues. CDR1 is LNHDA and CDR2 is SQIVND in the germline V gene (reference sequence). The CDR3 reads CASSTGSATVNTEAFF. The DNA for the CDR3 is TGTGCCAGTAGTACTGGATCGGCGACGGTGAACACTGAAGCTTTCTTT.